The rows below give T cell receptor beta chains drawn from one sample of a study of sequential checkpoint blockade in melanoma. Measured with immunoSEQ multiplex PCR; TCRdb has only the in-frame clones, and not every one. This sample has around 18,000 clones; 55% to 70% occur once, and the top ten carry under 20%. Material: CD8+ T cells sorted from blood (inferred from file names), obtained from a patient given nivolumab and ipilimumab in sequence. The receptors were gathered from a human donor with melanoma. Each CDR3 is given with its conserved first and last residue. Fields, in order: V gene, clone size, D gene, J gene, CDR3 DNA, CDR3 protein. A D gene is named only where the DNA matches it firmly. Clone size appears in some rows only: once, few, many, or a class for an expanded clone.

TRBV9	few	TRBD1	TRBJ2-1	TGTGCCAGCAGCGAGACAGGGGGCAATGAGCAGTTCTTC	CASSETGGNEQFF
TRBV29-1	few	TRBD1	TRBJ2-3	TGCAGCGTTGAATCCCCAGGGGGCTGGGATACGCAGTATTTT	CSVESPGGWDTQYF
TRBV5-4	.	TRBD2	TRBJ2-5	TGTGCCAGCAGCTTCGGACTAGCGGGAAACCAAGAGACCCAGTACTTC	CASSFGLAGNQETQYF
TRBV19	.	.	TRBJ1-1	TGTGCCAGTAGGGCAGGCAGGGCAAGCGACGGCGCTGAAGCTTTCTTT	CASRAGRASDGAEAFF
TRBV9	.	.	TRBJ1-3	TGTGCCAGCAGCGTCGGGGACTCTGGAAACACCATATATTTT	CASSVGDSGNTIYF
TRBV28	once	.	TRBJ1-1	TGTGCCAGCAGTCCGGGTTATATGAACACTGAAGCTTTCTTT	CASSPGYMNTEAFF
TRBV4-3	.	.	TRBJ2-1	TGCGCCAGCAGCCACCTTAACAATGAGCAGTTCTTC	CASSHLNNEQFF
TRBV28	.	TRBD2	TRBJ2-3	TGTGCCAGCAGTTTTTCTAGCGGGATCATAACAGATACGCAGTATTTT	CASSFSSGIITDTQYF
TRBV4-2	few	TRBD1	TRBJ2-7	TGTGCCAGCAGCTTGATCGGGACAGGGGTCAGCGAGCAGTACTTC	CASSLIGTGVSEQYF
TRBV28	.	TRBD1	TRBJ2-7	TGTGCCAGCAGTTTAGGGGACAGGGGCGACGAGCAGTACTTC	CASSLGDRGDEQYF
TRBV28	.	.	TRBJ2-7	TGTGCCAGCAGTTTACGCAACAGGGTCGCCGAGCAGTACTTC	CASSLRNRVAEQYF
TRBV6-5	few	.	TRBJ2-2	TGTGCCAGCAGTACTGGGGTTGGGGAGACCGGGGAGCTGTTTTTT	CASSTGVGETGELFF
TRBV5-4	.	.	TRBJ2-2	TGTGCCAGCAGCGTGGACGGCGGTGGAGGTGCCGGGGAGCTGTTTTTT	CASSVDGGGGAGELFF
TRBV29-1	.	.	TRBJ1-1	TGCAGCGTCGGTCCGGGAGGGTGGGCTTTCTTT	CSVGPGGWAFF
TRBV28	few	.	TRBJ1-3	TGTGCCAGCAGTTTAAGTAACAGGCTAGGAAACACCATATATTTT	CASSLSNRLGNTIYF
TRBV6-1	.	.	TRBJ1-5	TGTGCCAGCAGTCACGGACAGAGTATCGAACCCCAGCATTTT	CASSHGQSIEPQHF
TRBV27	.	TRBD2	TRBJ2-1	TGTGCCAGCAGTCCCCCTGGACTAGCGGGAGGACCCGGTCGCAATGAGCAGTTCTTC	CASSPPGLAGGPGRNEQFF
TRBV9	few	.	TRBJ2-3	TGTGCCAGCAGCGCGGGGGTCTTGCTCCCCACAGATACGCAGTATTTT	CASSAGVLLPTDTQYF
TRBV28	.	.	TRBJ2-1	TGTGCCAGCAGTTTAATAAACCCAGGGAATGAGCAGTTCTTC	CASSLINPGNEQFF
TRBV29-1	.	.	TRBJ2-1	TGCAGCGTTGAGGGCAGGGGAAGGAATGAGCAGTTCTTC	CSVEGRGRNEQFF
TRBV9	.	.	TRBJ2-1	TGTGCCAGCAGCCTTGTGGGCGGGAAAAATGAGCAGTTCTTC	CASSLVGGKNEQFF
TRBV7-8	few	.	TRBJ2-7	TGTGCCAGCAGCTCCGGACAGTTCTACGAGCAGTACTTC	CASSSGQFYEQYF
TRBV28	once	TRBD1	TRBJ1-3	TGTGCCAGCAGTCTACAGGGGACTGGAAACACCATATATTTT	CASSLQGTGNTIYF
TRBV9	once	TRBD2	TRBJ2-1	TGTGCCAGCAGCCCACCCGTGGGACTAGCGGGGGGTAAATACAATGAGCAGTTCTTC	CASSPPVGLAGGKYNEQFF
TRBV4-2	.	.	TRBJ2-5	TGTGCCAGCAGCCAAGATCTCGGCAGGTTCGACAAGACCCAGTACTTC	CASSQDLGRFDKTQYF
TRBV11-2	.	.	TRBJ2-3	TGTGCCAGCAGCCCCCGGACTTTCCTGAGCACAGATACGCAGTATTTT	CASSPRTFLSTDTQYF
TRBV5-1	once	.	TRBJ2-3	TGCGCCAGCAGCTTGGGCGGATCCGACACAGATACGCAGTATTTT	CASSLGGSDTDTQYF
TRBV27	.	TRBD1	TRBJ1-5	TGTGCCAGCCGACAGGGGGCGGTGAATCAGCCCCAGCATTTT	CASRQGAVNQPQHF
TRBV29-1	.	TRBD2	TRBJ2-5	TGCAGCGTTGAAGCGGGATGGCTAGCGGGAGTTTATGCGGAGACCCAGTACTTC	CSVEAGWLAGVYAETQYF
TRBV29-1	once	TRBD2	TRBJ2-7	TGCAGCGTTTTTAGCGGGAGTTACGAGCAGTACTTC	CSVFSGSYEQYF
TRBV9	.	.	TRBJ2-1	TGTGCCAGCAGCGCCGGGAATGAGCAGTTCTTC	CASSAGNEQFF
TRBV19	.	.	TRBJ1-1	TGTGCCAGTAGTATCGCCCCACTTATGAACACTGAAGCTTTCTTT	CASSIAPLMNTEAFF
TRBV5-1	.	TRBD2	TRBJ2-7	TGCGCCAGCAGCTTGGTAGCCCTAGCGGGGGGGCACCACGAGCAGTACTTC	CASSLVALAGGHHEQYF
TRBV9	.	.	TRBJ2-7	TGTGCCAGCAGCCCTGGACAGTCCTACGAGCAGTACTTC	CASSPGQSYEQYF
TRBV6-9	few	TRBD2	TRBJ2-7	TGTGCCAGCAGTTTCTCCGGGACTAGCGCGTACGAGCAGTACTTC	CASSFSGTSAYEQYF
TRBV18	.	.	TRBJ2-3	TGTGCCAGCTCACCAAAAGAGGGAAGAGTGGATACGCAGTATTTT	CASSPKEGRVDTQYF
TRBV7-9	.	TRBD1	TRBJ2-2	TGTGCCAGCAGCCCCCCCCAGGGGGCAGATCGCACCGGGGAGCTGTTTTTT	CASSPPQGADRTGELFF
TRBV6-1	.	TRBD1	TRBJ1-6	TGTGCCAGCAGTGACACGGACAGGTCTTATAATTCACCCCTCCACTTT	CASSDTDRSYNSPLHF
TRBV6-5	.	TRBD1	TRBJ2-7	TGTGCCAGCAGTGTAGGGACAGACTCCTACGAGCAGTACTTC	CASSVGTDSYEQYF
TRBV5-1	.	.	TRBJ2-7	TGCGCCAGCAGCTTGGAATCACTCCTCTCCTACGAGCAGTACTTC	CASSLESLLSYEQYF
TRBV6-1	.	TRBD2	TRBJ2-1	TGTGCCAGCTGTAAGAGGGAGGGCAATGAGCAGTTCTTC	CASCKREGNEQFF
TRBV7-2	few	.	TRBJ1-1	TGTGCCAGCAGCCCTCACTTCGGGGGGACTGAAGCTTTCTTT	CASSPHFGGTEAFF
TRBV7-9	.	TRBD2	TRBJ2-7	TGTGCCAGCAGCTTAACGATGACTAGCAGCGAGCAGTACTTC	CASSLTMTSSEQYF
TRBV19	.	.	TRBJ2-7	TGTGCCAGTAGCACAGGGTCGACTTCCTACGAGCAGTACTTC	CASSTGSTSYEQYF
TRBV10-3	.	.	TRBJ1-1	TGTGCCATCAGTGAGAACAGCCAGAACACTGAAGCTTTCTTT	CAISENSQNTEAFF
TRBV13	.	.	TRBJ2-7	TGTGCCAGCAGCTTTTGGGCCGCCCAGTCCCGCGAGCAGTACTTC	CASSFWAAQSREQYF
TRBV11-2	few	TRBD1	TRBJ1-2	TGTGCCAGCAGCAAGGGACAGGGGGCAATTGGCTACACCTTC	CASSKGQGAIGYTF
TRBV7-9	.	.	TRBJ2-4	TGTGCCAGCAGCTTTGCGGTGGGGGGGCTGGACATTCAGTACTTC	CASSFAVGGLDIQYF
TRBV19	few	.	TRBJ1-1	TGTGCCAGTAGTACCCTAGGACAGAACACTGAAGCTTTCTTT	CASSTLGQNTEAFF
TRBV28	.	TRBD1	TRBJ1-2	TGTGCCAGCAGTTTATGGACAGGGTACGCTGATGGCTACACCTTC	CASSLWTGYADGYTF
TRBV7-9	.	.	TRBJ2-7	TGTGCCAGCAGCTTGAATCTAGGAGCCGAGCAGTACTTC	CASSLNLGAEQYF
TRBV13	few	.	TRBJ2-1	TGTGCCAGCAGCCCACAGCACCATGAGCAGTTCTTC	CASSPQHHEQFF
TRBV7-9	.	.	TRBJ2-3	TGTGCCAGCAGCTTGCTAGTGTTCGGTGGCACAGATACGCAGTATTTT	CASSLLVFGGTDTQYF
TRBV10-3	.	TRBD1	TRBJ2-2	TGTGCCATCAGTGAGTCGACTACAGGGGAAAACACCGGGGAGCTGTTTTTT	CAISESTTGENTGELFF
TRBV4-3	.	.	TRBJ2-2	TGCGCCAGCAGCCAACGAGCGGTGAACACCGGGGAGCTGTTTTTT	CASSQRAVNTGELFF
TRBV7-3	.	.	TRBJ2-1	TGTGCCAGCAGCTCCCAGGGGCGCTACAATGAGCAGTTCTTC	CASSSQGRYNEQFF
TRBV7-9	.	TRBD1	TRBJ2-1	TGTGCCAGCAGCTTGGGACAGGGCTATGAGCAGTTCTTC	CASSLGQGYEQFF
TRBV7-3	.	TRBD2	TRBJ2-1	TGTGCCAGCAGCCCTAGCGGGGCCTCCCCTACGGATGAGCAGTTCTTC	CASSPSGASPTDEQFF